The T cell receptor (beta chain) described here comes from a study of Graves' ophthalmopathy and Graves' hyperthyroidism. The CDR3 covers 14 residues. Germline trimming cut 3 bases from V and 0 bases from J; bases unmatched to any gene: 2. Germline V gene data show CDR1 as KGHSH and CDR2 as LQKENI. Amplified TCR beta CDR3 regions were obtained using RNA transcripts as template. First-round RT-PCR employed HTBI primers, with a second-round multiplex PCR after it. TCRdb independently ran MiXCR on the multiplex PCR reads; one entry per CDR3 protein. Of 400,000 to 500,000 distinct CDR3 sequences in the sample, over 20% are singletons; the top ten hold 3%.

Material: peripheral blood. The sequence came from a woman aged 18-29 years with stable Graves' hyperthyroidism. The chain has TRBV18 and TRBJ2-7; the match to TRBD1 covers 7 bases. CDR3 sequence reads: CASSPGTDSYEQYF. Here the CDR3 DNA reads TGTGCCAGCTCACCCGGGACAGACTCCTACGAGCAGTACTTC.